Following are 26 T cell receptor beta chains from one sample sequenced in a study of blood T cell repertoires in COVID-19. Repertoires were generated with immunoSEQ multiplex PCR, while TCRdb's copy carries only in-frame clones and drops some. The repertoire includes 260,000 or so clones, about 86% of them detected once, and around 5.4% sits in the top ten. Sequenced sample: peripheral blood. These receptor sequences come from a man older than 75 with acute or convalescent COVID-19.

This CDR3 reads CASSTTSGSGYEQFF. The CDR3 DNA reads TGTGCCAGCAGCACCACTAGCGGGAGTGGCTATGAGCAGTTCTTC. The V gene is TRBV3-1 (or the pseudogene TRBV3-2), the J gene TRBJ2-1; TRBD2 agrees at 11 bases. V dropped 5 bases and J dropped 8; count of bases not matched to a gene: 8. The length of the CDR3 is 15 residues. Per germline, CDR1 LGHDT and CDR2 YNNKEL (reference sequence).

Written as DNA, the CDR3 is TGTGCCAGCAGCGTAGCGGGAGGGCCGAGCGAGCAGTACTTC. Translating it yields CASSVAGGPSEQYF. V and J are TRBV9 and TRBJ2-7; 8 nucleotides line up with TRBD2. Germline assignment: CDR1 SGDLS and CDR2 YYNGEE. The CDR3 sequence is 14 residues long. J was trimmed by 6 bases and V by 0 bases; bases with no gene match: 5.

The rearrangement joins TRBV5-4 to TRBJ2-6; D unclear. In germline, CDR1 is SGHNT, CDR2 YYREEE (reference sequence). The CDR3 has 16 amino acids. Trimming cost V 4 bases and J 4 bases, with 15 bases left between them. CDR3: CASSPPGEVGANVLTF. The CDR3 region has the DNA TGTGCCAGCAGCCCACCGGGTGAGGTGGGGGCCAACGTCCTGACTTTC.

Comments on this clone: Other DNA sequences of this sample code for an identical CDR3. The chain has TRBV28 and TRBJ2-7; 9 nucleotides agree with TRBD2. Germline loops: CDR1 MDHEN, CDR2 SYDVKM. V was pared by 2 bases and J by 2 bases, with 1 base of the junction left unmatched. This CDR3 has 14 amino acids. CDR3 bases: TGTGCCAGCAGTTTAGCGGGGGGGCCCTACGAGCAGTACTTC. This translates into CASSLAGGPYEQYF.

Only one count was recorded for this clone. The V call is TRBV18, the J call TRBJ2-1; 10 bases fit TRBD2. Germline values: CDR1 KGHSH, CDR2 LQKENI. V dropped 0 bases and J dropped 5; count of bases not matched to a gene: 7. This CDR3 has 17 residues. DNA for the CDR3: TGTGCCAGCTCACCACCGCGGCCTAGCGGGAGTGACAATGAGCAGTTCTTC. Its translation: CASSPPRPSGSDNEQFF.

A remark on this clone: This CDR3 is also generated by other DNA sequences in the sample. V is TRBV6-1 and J is TRBJ2-5; D perhaps matches TRBD1 (5 bases). Germline lookup yields CDR1 MNHNS and CDR2 SASEGT. Trimming took off 2 bases at V and 2 bases at J, with 6 bases between the two ends. The CDR3 spans 13 residues. The CDR3 region has the DNA TGTGCCAGCAGTGAATCAGGGCAAGAGACCCAGTACTTC. Protein sequence: CASSESGQETQYF.

The chain carries TRBV11-2 and TRBJ2-4, with unresolved D. Between the trimmed V and J ends, which lost 5 bases and 6 bases, there was a span of 11 bases. The CDR3 is 13 residues long. Germline values: CDR1 SGHAT, CDR2 FQNNGV. CDR3: CASSTASLNIQYF. The CDR3 DNA is TGTGCCAGCAGCACCGCTAGTCTAAACATTCAGTACTTC.

This rearrangement joins TRBV3-1 (or the pseudogene TRBV3-2) to TRBJ2-4; tentative D call: TRBD2 (5 bases). The CDR3 runs to 17 residues. In germline, CDR1 is LGHDT, CDR2 YNNKEL (reference sequence). V was clipped by 4 bases and J by 1 base, with 17 bases between them. Here the CDR3 DNA reads TGTGCCAGCAGCCTAAGAGTCGGGGTTCGGGCCAAAAACATTCAGTACTTC. It codes for CASSLRVGVRAKNIQYF.

This clone was recorded a few times. This chain connects TRBV7-2 to TRBJ1-5, with D perhaps matching TRBD1 (6 bases). Trimming cost V 3 bases and J 2 bases, with 8 bases left between them. Per the germline V gene, CDR1 is SGHTA and CDR2 is FQGNSA. The CDR3 contains 14 residues. The CDR3 region is CASSFRQGNQPQHF. The CDR3 coding sequence is TGTGCCAGCAGCTTTAGACAGGGCAATCAGCCCCAGCATTTT.

This chain joins TRBV4-2 and TRBJ2-3; 8 bases line up with TRBD2. Germline values: CDR1 LGHNA, CDR2 YNFKEQ. V shed 1 base and J 6 bases; nucleotides not matched to a gene: 9. CDR3 length: 16 residues. In DNA form, the CDR3 reads TGTGCCAGCAGCCAAGGGATGGCGGGGGGCAGGGATACGCAGTATTTT. Its translation: CASSQGMAGGRDTQYF.

The rearrangement links TRBV11-3 to TRBJ2-1; 12 bases match TRBD2. Germline values: CDR1 SGHNT, CDR2 YENEEA. V shed 0 bases, J shed 8 bases, and the junction held 17 bases outside the gene matches. This CDR3 comprises 20 residues. CDR3 loop: CASSLDFPSGRAAPPHEQFF. CDR3 bases: TGTGCCAGCAGCTTAGATTTCCCTAGCGGGAGGGCCGCTCCCCCCCATGAGCAGTTCTTC.

This sequence joins TRBV5-1 and TRBJ1-6; TRBD1 matches 9 bases. Per germline, CDR1 SGHRS and CDR2 YFSETQ. With 4 bases clipped from V and 5 bases from J, the junction kept 10 bases outside the gene matches. This CDR3 spans 17 amino acids. The CDR3 DNA follows: TGCGCCAGCAGCCCCGACCGGGGGGACAGGGATAATTCACCCCTCCACTTT. Protein sequence: CASSPDRGDRDNSPLHF.

The chain employs TRBV5-1 and TRBJ2-1; 9 positions match TRBD1. V lost 7 bases, J lost 6 bases, and 14 bases stayed unmatched. The CDR3 is 16 residues long. CDR1 is SGHRS, CDR2 YFSETQ, per germline. CDR3 sequence reads: CASGSAGTGNINEQFF. The CDR3 bases are TGCGCCAGCGGATCCGCCGGGACAGGGAACATCAATGAGCAGTTCTTC.

V gene TRBV12-5 combines with J gene TRBJ2-7, with 9 positions matching TRBD1. V lost 5 bases, J lost 2 bases, and 7 bases stayed unmatched. CDR1 is LGHNT, CDR2 FRNRAP, per germline. There are 15 residues in the CDR3. The CDR3 loop reads CASGPGTGNAYEQYF. In DNA form, the CDR3 reads TGTGCTAGTGGTCCAGGGACAGGGAATGCCTACGAGCAGTACTTC. Combining the CDR3 with reference TRBV12-5 and TRBJ2-7 gives the whole variable domain DARVTQTPRHKVTEMGQEVTMRCQPILGHNTVFWYRQTMMQGLELLAYFRNRAPLDDSGMPKDRFSAEMPDATLATLKIQPSEPRDSAVYFCASGPGTGNAYEQYFGPGTRLTVT.

V gene TRBV27 combines with J gene TRBJ2-7; D is uncertain. V was clipped by 5 bases and J by 3 bases, with 14 bases between them. In germline, CDR1 is MNHEY, CDR2 SMNVEV (reference sequence). The CDR3 runs 14 residues. The CDR3 nucleotides are TGTGCCAGCAGTCCCCAGGTAAACCACTACGAGCAGTACTTC. Residues: CASSPQVNHYEQYF.

The gene calls are TRBV30 and TRBJ1-6; D may be TRBD1 (5 bases). Trimming stripped 3 bases from V and 10 bases from J, with 19 bases between. CDR1 is GTSNPN and CDR2 is SVGIG in the germline V gene (reference sequence). The CDR3 consists of 15 residues. CDR3 sequence reads: CAWRLSSQGGSPLHF. In DNA form, the CDR3 reads TGTGCCTGGAGGCTGAGTAGTCAGGGAGGCTCACCCCTCCACTTT.

The chain employs TRBV18 and TRBJ1-6, with unresolved D. This CDR3 contains 16 residues. V was clipped by 4 bases and J by 9 bases, with 19 bases between them. Germline CDR1 and CDR2: KGHSH and LQKENI. The CDR3 region has the DNA TGTGCCAGCTCACTCGACCGGGGAGGCACGAGTTCACCCCTCCACTTT. It is translated as CASSLDRGGTSSPLHF.

The J gene is TRBJ2-7, the V gene TRBV6-2 or TRBV6-3; 8 nucleotides line up with TRBD1. The V and J ends lost 4 bases and 2 bases, in that order; junction bases with no gene match: 13. Per germline, CDR1 MNHEY and CDR2 SVGEGT. The CDR3 has 17 residues. The CDR3 DNA is TGTGCCAGCAGTTCCCGAGGTCTTGACAGGGGCGCCTACGAGCAGTACTTC. Its protein is CASSSRGLDRGAYEQYF.

V and J are TRBV5-6 and TRBJ2-5; weak D call: TRBD2 (5 bases). Trimming cost V 4 bases and J 5 bases, with 12 bases left between them. The CDR3 runs 13 residues. Germline CDR1 SGHDT, CDR2 YYEEEE. In nucleotides, the CDR3 is TGTGCCAGCAGCCAGAGGGTTTCTGAGACCCAGTACTTC. The encoded protein is CASSQRVSETQYF.

The V and J genes are TRBV19 and TRBJ1-3; D uncertain. Germline CDR1 reads LNHDA; CDR2 reads SQIVND (reference sequence). V lost 7 bases to trimming and J lost 7 bases, with 11 bases between them. The CDR3 length is 12 residues. The CDR3: CASMEWPNTIYF. The CDR3, as DNA: TGTGCCAGTATGGAGTGGCCCAACACCATATATTTT.

This clone was seen just once. This sequence joins TRBV12-5 and TRBJ2-1; 8 positions match TRBD1. The V gene end was trimmed by 6 bases and the J gene end by 4 bases; junction bases not matched to a gene: 5. From germline, CDR1 is LGHNT and CDR2 FRNRAP. This CDR3 is built from 14 residues. In nucleotides, the CDR3 is TGTGCTAGTGGGGAGGGACAGGCATACAATGAGCAGTTCTTC. Its protein is CASGEGQAYNEQFF.

DNA of the CDR3: TGTGCCAGCAGCTTAGCGTACAGGGGGGAAGAGACCCAGTACTTC. Protein product: CASSLAYRGEETQYF. This chain joins TRBV5-6 and TRBJ2-5, with 8 bases fitting TRBD1. V lost 2 bases to trimming and J lost 3 bases; unmatched junction nucleotides: 6. CDR1 SGHDT and CDR2 YYEEEE come from the germline V gene. The CDR3 is 15 residues long.

The rearrangement joins TRBV27 to TRBJ1-5; no clear D. V was cut by 5 bases and J by 1 base, with 21 bases left in between. This CDR3 spans 18 amino acids. Germline V gene data show CDR1 as MNHEY and CDR2 as SMNVEV (reference sequence). The CDR3 region has the DNA TGTGCCAGCAGTCCGCGGTCCCCGGGAAGAAACAGCAATCAGCCCCAGCATTTT. This encodes CASSPRSPGRNSNQPQHF.

This clone was seen just once. The gene calls are TRBV29-1 and TRBJ2-1; TRBD2 aligns across 7 bases. V trimming: 4 bases; J trimming: 4 bases; junction bases outside the gene matches: 16. The CDR3 has 17 residues. Looked up from germline, CDR1 is SQVTM and CDR2 is ANQGSEA. The CDR3 spells CSVALGAGPTNYNEQFF. CDR3 bases: TGCAGCGTTGCCCTAGGAGCGGGACCTACCAATTACAATGAGCAGTTCTTC.

CDR3 nucleotides: TGTGCCAGCTCCTTCAGAGACAGTGTTCGCACAGATACGCAGTATTTT. It specifies CASSFRDSVRTDTQYF. This chain connects TRBV18 to TRBJ2-3, with a tentative D call TRBD1 (5 bases). The CDR3 totals 16 residues. The V and J ends lost 6 bases and 1 base respectively, with 17 bases between them. The germline V gene encodes CDR1 KGHSH and CDR2 LQKENI.

This clone was picked up a small number of times. The rearrangement joins TRBV18 to TRBJ2-7; 14 bases line up with TRBD2. The junction had 4 bases not matched to a gene; V was cut back by 6 bases and J by 3 bases. This CDR3 has 15 residues. CDR1 KGHSH and CDR2 LQKENI come from the germline V gene. The CDR3 reads CASSPGTSGSYEQYF. As DNA, the CDR3 is TGTGCCAGCTCCCCCGGGACTAGCGGGAGCTACGAGCAGTACTTC. The variable domain in full, completed from reference TRBV18 and TRBJ2-7, reads NAGVMQNPRHLVRRRGQEARLRCSPMKGHSHVYWYRQLPEEGLKFMVYLQKENIIDESGMPKERFSAEFPKEGPSILRIQQVVRGDSAAYFCASSPGTSGSYEQYFGPGTRLTVT.